This TCR beta chain was obtained from a study of shared clonotypes between healthy human individuals. The table came from immunoSEQ multiplex PCR; TCRdb's copy has only in-frame clones and leaves some out. The sample consists of over 2 million clones, around 93% of them appearing once. Whole-study results and caveats: Among donors, sharing of clonotypes was expected to be affected by sequencing depth. Generation of non-shared clonotypes was less probable than generation of clonotypes shared by all four donors.

A word on this clone: The antigen remains undetermined.

This CDR3 has 15 amino acids. Trimming removed 1 base at V and 9 bases at J, with 18 bases between. The germline V gene has CDR1 MDHEN and CDR2 SYDVKM. CD4+ cell separation produced CD45RA+ naive and CD45RA-negative memory subsets. The receptor was derived from a man younger than 35 in good health. Some clones in this sample may be carry-over from other donors' samples. Sequenced sample: naive CD4+ T cells from PBMCs. The subset: CD45RA+ positively selected. V is TRBV28 and J is TRBJ1-1, with no clear D. DNA for the CDR3: TGTGCCAGCAGTTTATTGGATGAGGTGACTCCAAAAGCTTTCTTT. This sequence encodes CASSLLDEVTPKAFF.